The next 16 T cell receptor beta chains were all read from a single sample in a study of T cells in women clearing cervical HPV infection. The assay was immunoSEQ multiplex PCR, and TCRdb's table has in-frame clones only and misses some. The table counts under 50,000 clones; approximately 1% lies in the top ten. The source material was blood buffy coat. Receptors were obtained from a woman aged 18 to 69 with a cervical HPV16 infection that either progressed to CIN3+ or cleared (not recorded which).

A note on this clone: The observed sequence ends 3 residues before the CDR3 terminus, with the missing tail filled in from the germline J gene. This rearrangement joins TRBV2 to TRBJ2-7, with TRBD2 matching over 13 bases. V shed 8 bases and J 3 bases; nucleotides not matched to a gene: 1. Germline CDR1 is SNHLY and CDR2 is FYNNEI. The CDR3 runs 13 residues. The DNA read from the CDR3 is TGTGCCAGCGGGACTAGCGGGAACTACGAG. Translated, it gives CASGTSGNYE. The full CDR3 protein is CASGTSGNYEQYF.

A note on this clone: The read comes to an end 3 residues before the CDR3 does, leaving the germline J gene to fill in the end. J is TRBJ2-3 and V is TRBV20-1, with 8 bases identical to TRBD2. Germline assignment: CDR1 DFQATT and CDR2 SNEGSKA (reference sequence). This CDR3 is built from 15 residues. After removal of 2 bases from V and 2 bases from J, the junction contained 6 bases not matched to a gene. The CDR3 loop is CSARRSGGYTDTQYF. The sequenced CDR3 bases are TGCAGTGCTAGAAGGAGCGGGGGTTACACAGATACG.

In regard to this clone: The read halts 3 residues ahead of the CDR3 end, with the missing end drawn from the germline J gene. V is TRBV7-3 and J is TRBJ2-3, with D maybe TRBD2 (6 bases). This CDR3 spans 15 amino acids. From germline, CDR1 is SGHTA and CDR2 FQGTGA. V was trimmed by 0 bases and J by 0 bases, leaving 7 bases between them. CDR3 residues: CASSLTAGSTDTQYF. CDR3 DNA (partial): TGTGCCAGCAGCTTAACGGCGGGGAGCACAGATACG.

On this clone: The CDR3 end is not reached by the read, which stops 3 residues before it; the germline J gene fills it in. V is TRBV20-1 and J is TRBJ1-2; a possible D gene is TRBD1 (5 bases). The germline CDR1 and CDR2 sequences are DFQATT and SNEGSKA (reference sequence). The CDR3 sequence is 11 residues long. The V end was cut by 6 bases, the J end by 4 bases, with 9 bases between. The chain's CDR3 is CSAGGGYGYTF. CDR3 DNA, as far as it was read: TGCAGTGCGGGGGGGGGCTATGGC.

The CDR3 DNA, read in part, is TGCAGTGCTAGCCCAGGGGCGGGAAATTCACCC. Amino acid sequence: CSASPGAGNSP. The full CDR3 sequence reads CSASPGAGNSPLHF. V usage is TRBV20-1 and J usage is TRBJ1-6; TRBD1 is a possible D gene (6 bases). The CDR3 end is not reached by the read, which stops 3 residues before it; the germline J gene fills it in. V was pared by 3 bases and J by 7 bases, with 13 bases between. The CDR3 has 14 amino acids. CDR1 and CDR2 (germline): DFQATT, SNEGSKA (reference sequence).

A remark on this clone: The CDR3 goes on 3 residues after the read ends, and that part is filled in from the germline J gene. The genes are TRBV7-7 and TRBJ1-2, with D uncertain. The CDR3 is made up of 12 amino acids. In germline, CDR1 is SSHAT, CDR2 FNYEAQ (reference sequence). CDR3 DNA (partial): TGTGCCAGCGGCCAGATCACAGATACC. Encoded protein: CASGQITDT. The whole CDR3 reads CASGQITDTYTF.

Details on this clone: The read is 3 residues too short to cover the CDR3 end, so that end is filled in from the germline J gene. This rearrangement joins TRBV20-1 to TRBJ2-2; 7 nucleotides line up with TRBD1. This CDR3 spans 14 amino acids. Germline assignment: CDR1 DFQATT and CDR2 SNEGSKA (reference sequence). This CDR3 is CSARVGTANEKLFF. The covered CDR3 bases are TGCAGTGCTAGAGTGGGGACAGCAAATGAAAAG.

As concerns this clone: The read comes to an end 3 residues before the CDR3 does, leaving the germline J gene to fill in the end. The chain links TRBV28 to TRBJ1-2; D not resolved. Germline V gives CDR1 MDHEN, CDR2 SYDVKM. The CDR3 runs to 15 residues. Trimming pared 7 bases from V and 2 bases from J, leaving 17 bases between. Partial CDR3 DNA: TGTGCCAGCATAGAGGCTGCGCGGCTAAACTATGGC. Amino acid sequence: CASIEAARLNYG. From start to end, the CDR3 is CASIEAARLNYGYTF.

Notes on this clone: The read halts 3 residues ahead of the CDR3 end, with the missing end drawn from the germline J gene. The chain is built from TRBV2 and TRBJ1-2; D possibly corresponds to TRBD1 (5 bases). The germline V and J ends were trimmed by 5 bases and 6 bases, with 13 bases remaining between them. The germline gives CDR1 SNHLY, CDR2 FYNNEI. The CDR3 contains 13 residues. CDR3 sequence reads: CASSFPGTNGYTF. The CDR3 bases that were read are TGTGCCAGCAGTTTCCCAGGGACTAATGGC.

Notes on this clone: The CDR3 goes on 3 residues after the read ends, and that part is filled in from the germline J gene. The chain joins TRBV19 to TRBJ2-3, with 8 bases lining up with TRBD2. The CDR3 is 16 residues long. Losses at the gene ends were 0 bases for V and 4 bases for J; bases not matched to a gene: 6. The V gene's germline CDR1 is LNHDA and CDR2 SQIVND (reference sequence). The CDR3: CASSIESGSGADTQYF. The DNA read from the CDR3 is TGTGCCAGTAGTATAGAGAGCGGGAGCGGGGCAGATACG.

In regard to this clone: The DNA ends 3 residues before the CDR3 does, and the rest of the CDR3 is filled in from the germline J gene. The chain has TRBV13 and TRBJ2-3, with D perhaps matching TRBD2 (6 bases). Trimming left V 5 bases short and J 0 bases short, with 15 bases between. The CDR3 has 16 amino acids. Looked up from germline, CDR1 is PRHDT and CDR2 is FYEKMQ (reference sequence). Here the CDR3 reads CASSIMGTSSTDTQYF. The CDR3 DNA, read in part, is TGTGCCAGCAGCATTATGGGGACTTCTAGCACAGATACG.

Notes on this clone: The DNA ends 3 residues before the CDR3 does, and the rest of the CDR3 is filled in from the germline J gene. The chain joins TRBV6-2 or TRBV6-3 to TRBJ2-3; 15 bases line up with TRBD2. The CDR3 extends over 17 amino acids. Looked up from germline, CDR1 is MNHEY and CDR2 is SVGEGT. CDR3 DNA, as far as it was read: TGTGCCAGCAGTTACAGGGGACTAGCGGGGGGTCGAGAGACG. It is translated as CASSYRGLAGGRET. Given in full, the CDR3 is CASSYRGLAGGRETQYF.

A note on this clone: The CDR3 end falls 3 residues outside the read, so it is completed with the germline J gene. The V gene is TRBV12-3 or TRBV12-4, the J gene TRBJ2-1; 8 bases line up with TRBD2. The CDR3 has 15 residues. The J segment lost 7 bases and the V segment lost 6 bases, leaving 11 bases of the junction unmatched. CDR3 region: CASRPPGGAVNEQFF. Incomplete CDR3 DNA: TGTGCCAGCAGGCCGCCGGGGGGGGCGGTAAATGAG.

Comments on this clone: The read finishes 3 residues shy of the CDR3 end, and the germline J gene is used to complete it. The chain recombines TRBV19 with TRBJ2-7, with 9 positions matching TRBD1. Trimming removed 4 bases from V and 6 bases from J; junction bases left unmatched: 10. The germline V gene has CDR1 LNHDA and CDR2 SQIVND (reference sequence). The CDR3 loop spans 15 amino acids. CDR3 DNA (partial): TGTGCCAGTAGTAGGGCACACGGGACAGGGTTCGAG. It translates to CASSRAHGTGFE. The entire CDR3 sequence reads CASSRAHGTGFEQYF.

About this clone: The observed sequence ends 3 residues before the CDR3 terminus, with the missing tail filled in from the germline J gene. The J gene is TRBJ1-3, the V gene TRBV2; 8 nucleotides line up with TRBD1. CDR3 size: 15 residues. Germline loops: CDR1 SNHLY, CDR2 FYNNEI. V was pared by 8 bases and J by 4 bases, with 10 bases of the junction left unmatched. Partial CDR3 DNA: TGTGCCAGCCACCCCGACAGGGGTTCAGGAAACACC. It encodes CASHPDRGSGNT. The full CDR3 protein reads CASHPDRGSGNTIYF.

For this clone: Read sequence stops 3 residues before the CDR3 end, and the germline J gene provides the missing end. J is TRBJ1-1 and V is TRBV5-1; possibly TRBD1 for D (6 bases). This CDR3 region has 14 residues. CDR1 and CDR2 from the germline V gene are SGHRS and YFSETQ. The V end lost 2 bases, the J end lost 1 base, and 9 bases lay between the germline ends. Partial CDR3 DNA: TGCGCCAGCAGCTTTGGACAGAGGAACACTGAA. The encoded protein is CASSFGQRNTE. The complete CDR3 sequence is CASSFGQRNTEAFF.